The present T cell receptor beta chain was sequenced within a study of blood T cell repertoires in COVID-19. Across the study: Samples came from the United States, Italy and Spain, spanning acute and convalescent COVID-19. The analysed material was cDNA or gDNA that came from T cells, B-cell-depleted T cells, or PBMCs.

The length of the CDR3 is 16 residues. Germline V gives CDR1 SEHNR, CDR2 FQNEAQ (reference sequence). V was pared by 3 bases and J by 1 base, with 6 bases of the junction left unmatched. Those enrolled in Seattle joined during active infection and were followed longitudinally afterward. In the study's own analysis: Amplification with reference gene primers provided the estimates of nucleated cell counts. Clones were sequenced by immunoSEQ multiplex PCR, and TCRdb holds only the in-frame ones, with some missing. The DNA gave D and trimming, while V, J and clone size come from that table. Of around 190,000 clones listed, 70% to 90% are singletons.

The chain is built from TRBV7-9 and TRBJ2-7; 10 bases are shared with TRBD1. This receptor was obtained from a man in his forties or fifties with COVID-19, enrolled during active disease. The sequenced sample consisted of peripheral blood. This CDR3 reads CASSLLPGQGSYEQYF. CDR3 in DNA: TGTGCCAGCAGCTTGTTACCGGGACAGGGGTCCTACGAGCAGTACTTC.